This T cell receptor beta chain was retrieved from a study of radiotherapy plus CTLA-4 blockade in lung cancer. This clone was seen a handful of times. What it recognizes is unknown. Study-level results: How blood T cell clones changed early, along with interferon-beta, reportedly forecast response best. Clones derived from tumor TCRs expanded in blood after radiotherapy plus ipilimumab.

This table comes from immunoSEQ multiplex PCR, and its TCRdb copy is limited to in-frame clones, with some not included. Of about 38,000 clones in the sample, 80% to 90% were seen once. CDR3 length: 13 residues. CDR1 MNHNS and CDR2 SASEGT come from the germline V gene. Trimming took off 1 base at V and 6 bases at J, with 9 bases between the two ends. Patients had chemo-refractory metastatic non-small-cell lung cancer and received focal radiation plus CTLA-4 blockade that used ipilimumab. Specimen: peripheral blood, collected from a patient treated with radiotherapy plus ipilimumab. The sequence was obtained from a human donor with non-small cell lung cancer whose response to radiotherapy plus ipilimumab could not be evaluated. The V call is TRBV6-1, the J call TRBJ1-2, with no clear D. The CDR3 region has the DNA TGTGCCAGCAGTGAAGGGAGTTGGAATGGCTACACCTTC. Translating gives CASSEGSWNGYTF.